One and the same sample provided the 3 T cell receptor beta chains below, sequenced in a study of identical twins (dated by TCRdb to about 2016). Libraries were made using 5' RACE. TCRdb names Illumina HiSeq 2000 as the instrument used. In-frame beta chains were kept once TCRdb had trimmed the public reads at Q25 with fastp and called clones with MiXCR. Each CDR3 protein appears once, grouped with its most common genes and DNA. Across this sample there are under 300,000 distinct CDR3 sequences, with 6.5% seen only once. The ten largest clones take up roughly 15% of the sample. These same data were also listed under a study on T cells expressing NK-cell markers.

The sequencing sample was made of CD8+ T cells sorted from blood. These receptors were taken from a woman aged 18 to 35 in good health.

The sample holds a few counts of this clonotype. V usage is TRBV27 and J usage is TRBJ2-7; TRBD1 aligns across 7 bases. CDR1 MNHEY and CDR2 SMNVEV come from the germline V gene (reference sequence). The length of the CDR3 is 14 residues. V lost 5 bases and J lost 7; bases outside the gene matches: 11. CDR3 DNA: TGTGCCAGCAGTCGACAGGGCCGGGTATTTGAGCAGTACTTC. It is translated as CASSRQGRVFEQYF.

This clonotype was observed many times. V is TRBV9 and J is TRBJ1-2, with D perhaps matching TRBD1 (5 bases). V was trimmed by 0 bases and J by 3 bases, leaving 15 bases between them. In germline, CDR1 is SGDLS, CDR2 YYNGEE. The CDR3 is 16 residues long. CDR3 protein: CASSVGGGDADYGYTF. CDR3 nucleotide sequence: TGTGCCAGCAGCGTAGGAGGAGGGGATGCCGACTATGGCTACACCTTC.

The chain has TRBV27 and TRBJ2-7; 10 positions agree with TRBD2. Germline CDR1 reads MNHEY; CDR2 reads SMNVEV (reference sequence). The CDR3 has 15 amino acids. The V gene end was trimmed by 6 bases and the J gene end by 3 bases; junction bases not matched to a gene: 8. The CDR3 DNA follows: TGTGCCAGCAGCCGCCGGGCTAGCGGGAGCTACGAGCAGTACTTC. Protein: CASSRRASGSYEQYF.